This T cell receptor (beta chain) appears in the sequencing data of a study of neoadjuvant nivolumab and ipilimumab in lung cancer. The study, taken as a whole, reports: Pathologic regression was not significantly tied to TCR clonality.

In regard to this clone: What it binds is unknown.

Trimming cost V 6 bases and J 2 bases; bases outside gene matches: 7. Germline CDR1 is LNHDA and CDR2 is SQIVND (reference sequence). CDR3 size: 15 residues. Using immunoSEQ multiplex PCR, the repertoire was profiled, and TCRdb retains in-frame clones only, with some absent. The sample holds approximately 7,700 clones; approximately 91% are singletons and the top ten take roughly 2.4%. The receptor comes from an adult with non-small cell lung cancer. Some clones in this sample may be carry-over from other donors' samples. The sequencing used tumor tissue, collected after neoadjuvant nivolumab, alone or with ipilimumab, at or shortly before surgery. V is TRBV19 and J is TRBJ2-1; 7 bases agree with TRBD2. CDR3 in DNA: TGTGCCAGTAGCCCCCCAGCGGGGCCCTACAATGAGCAGTTCTTC. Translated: CASSPPAGPYNEQFF.